The TCR beta chain described here comes from a study of tumor T cells in aggressive B-cell lymphoma. The trim removed 4 bases at V and 4 bases at J, leaving 15 bases unmatched. The V gene's germline CDR1 is LNHDA and CDR2 SQIVND (reference sequence). The CDR3 contains 17 residues. Repertoires were generated with immunoSEQ multiplex PCR, while TCRdb's copy carries only in-frame clones and drops some. The sample lists about 5,100 clones, roughly 94% occurring once. The TCR sequence derives from an adult with diffuse large B cell lymphoma. The sequencing sample was made of tumor tissue. V usage is TRBV19 and J usage is TRBJ2-5; 7 bases are shared with TRBD2. In nucleotides, the CDR3 is TGTGCCAGTAGTACCTCCTCGGAGACTAGCTTGGGAGAGACCCAGTACTTC. Protein product: CASSTSSETSLGETQYF.